The subject of this entry is one T cell receptor (beta chain). Its antigen is undetermined. This sample stems from a study of T-cell reconstitution after alpha-beta-depleted transplantation in children. As it was prepared, the TCRbeta library received unique molecular identifiers. MiXCR, run by TCRdb on the PCR reads, gives a single entry per CDR3 protein. Among a few hundred thousand distinct CDR3 sequences listed, 25% to 30% were seen once. V gave up 2 bases and J gave up 1 base, with 11 bases separating them. The CDR3 consists of 15 residues. Germline V gene lookup returns CDR1 SNHLY and CDR2 FYNNEI. The study, taken as a whole, reports: Recipient T cells and thymic progenitors that survived were the source of the high TCRbeta diversity seen at day 60 in some patients. Several hundred rapidly expanded clones from non-depleted graft cells reportedly supplied alpha-beta T cells about two months post-transplant. Among T cells one year after transplant, newly produced cells accounted for most counts and diversity.

The source is a boy in the first two years of life with Wiskott-Aldrich syndrome, due to receive a stem cell transplant. J is TRBJ1-1 and V is TRBV2; no clear D. Sequenced material: PBMCs, taken before TCRalphabeta/CD19-depleted stem cell transplant. The CDR3 DNA sequence: TGTGCCAGCAGTGAATGGGGAGGAAAGAACACTGAAGCTTTCTTT. Its translation is CASSEWGGKNTEAFF.